One and the same sample provided the 27 T cell receptor beta chains below, sequenced in a study of blood T cell repertoires in COVID-19. This table comes from immunoSEQ multiplex PCR, and its TCRdb copy is limited to in-frame clones, with some not included. The sample contains about 180,000 clones, approximately 80% of which appear only once. The sequenced sample consisted of PBMCs or T cells enriched from blood (not recorded which). The receptors come from a woman aged 45 to 65 who had recovered from COVID-19.

This clone was counted a single time. The chain employs TRBV28 and TRBJ1-1, with D tentatively TRBD1 (5 bases). Germline CDR1 MDHEN, CDR2 SYDVKM. The CDR3 is 12 amino acids. Trimming removed 2 bases from V and 10 bases from J, with 11 bases in between. The CDR3 DNA sequence: TGTGCCAGCAGTTTAAACCCCACAGGAGCTTTCTTT. This gives the protein CASSLNPTGAFF.

The CDR3 nucleotides are TGTGCCAGCAGCTCACACCCCCCCGGGACAGGGTCCCACGAGCAGTACTTC. Its protein product is CASSSHPPGTGSHEQYF. V gene TRBV7-8 combines with J gene TRBJ2-7; 9 bases align to TRBD1. Germline lookup yields CDR1 SGHVS and CDR2 FQNEAQ. CDR3 length: 17 residues. V trimming: 4 bases; J trimming: 5 bases; junction bases outside the gene matches: 15.

The chain is built from TRBV25-1 and TRBJ1-4; no definite D call. The CDR3 extends over 14 amino acids. Germline CDR1 MGHDK, CDR2 SYGVNS. Trimming left V 2 bases short and J 11 bases short, with 15 bases between. This CDR3 reads CASSEAGKSGKLFF. The CDR3 DNA is TGTGCCAGCAGTGAAGCCGGGAAATCTGGGAAACTGTTTTTT.

V gene TRBV19 combines with J gene TRBJ2-1, with 9 bases that match TRBD1. CDR1 is LNHDA and CDR2 is SQIVND in the germline V gene (reference sequence). The V gene end was trimmed by 6 bases and the J gene end by 3 bases; junction bases not matched to a gene: 6. CDR3 size: 15 residues. The CDR3 DNA is TGTGCCAGTAGGAGAACAGGGGGCGTCTACAATGAGCAGTTCTTC. This codes for CASRRTGGVYNEQFF.

The chain has TRBV30 and TRBJ2-7; 11 nucleotides agree with TRBD2. Germline trimming cut 3 bases from V and 3 bases from J; bases unmatched to any gene: 7. CDR1 is GTSNPN and CDR2 is SVGIG in the germline V gene (reference sequence). The CDR3 extends over 15 amino acids. The CDR3 is CAWSKIAGGLYEQYF. As DNA, the CDR3 is TGTGCCTGGAGCAAGATAGCGGGAGGGCTCTACGAGCAGTACTTC.

The chain uses TRBV7-2 and TRBJ1-1; D is unresolved. Trimming removed 5 bases from V and 2 bases from J, with 15 bases in between. The germline gives CDR1 SGHTA, CDR2 FQGNSA. This CDR3 contains 15 residues. CDR3 in amino acids: CASSPGGGGNTEAFF. CDR3 DNA: TGTGCCAGCAGCCCCGGTGGAGGAGGCAACACTGAAGCTTTCTTT.

The V and J genes are TRBV28 and TRBJ2-5; 14 bases match TRBD2. The ends lost 5 bases at V and 5 bases at J; junction bases unmatched: 13. The CDR3 runs 18 residues. Germline V gives CDR1 MDHEN, CDR2 SYDVKM. The CDR3 sequence is CASSPLTSGRASAETQYF. The CDR3 DNA reads as TGTGCCAGCAGTCCGCTGACTAGCGGGAGGGCCTCGGCGGAGACCCAGTACTTC.

The chain combines TRBV5-1 with TRBJ1-2; D uncertain. Germline V gene sequence: CDR1 SGHRS, CDR2 YFSETQ. This CDR3 is 11 amino acids long. Deletions cut 4 bases from V and 8 bases from J, with 9 bases between. This chain's CDR3 is CASSPREGYTF. CDR3 sequence (DNA): TGCGCCAGCAGCCCTCGTGAGGGCTACACCTTC.

The chain employs TRBV4-3 and TRBJ2-7, with 9 bases lining up with TRBD1. Trimming took 3 bases from V and 9 from J; bases not matched to a gene: 18. Germline assignment: CDR1 LGHNA and CDR2 YSLEER. The CDR3 sequence is 17 residues long. The CDR3 DNA reads as TGCGCCAGCAGCCAGGCGGCTGCGAAAGGGACAGGGCTTCGGCAGTACTTC. The encoded protein is CASSQAAAKGTGLRQYF.

The rearrangement joins TRBV27 to TRBJ2-1; TRBD1 matches 8 bases. The length of the CDR3 is 15 residues. V shed 2 bases and J 12 bases; nucleotides not matched to a gene: 12. The germline CDR1 and CDR2 sequences are MNHEY and SMNVEV (reference sequence). Written as DNA, the CDR3 is TGTGCCAGCAGTTTAAGCCCAGGGGGCACCCTAGGGCAGTTCTTC. The encoded protein is CASSLSPGGTLGQFF.

The V call is TRBV2, the J call TRBJ1-2; D might be TRBD1 (5 bases). The CDR3 is made up of 12 amino acids. CDR1 SNHLY and CDR2 FYNNEI come from the germline V gene. The V end was cut by 6 bases, the J end by 8 bases, with 13 bases between. CDR3 sequence: CASRTVSMGYTF. DNA for the CDR3: TGTGCCAGCAGGACAGTGTCTATGGGCTACACCTTC.

V and J are TRBV7-2 and TRBJ2-2; 7 nucleotides line up with TRBD2. The germline CDR1 and CDR2 sequences are SGHTA and FQGNSA. Unmatched junction bases numbered 5, after V lost 4 bases and J lost 3 bases. The CDR3 length is 15 residues. The DNA of the CDR3 is TGTGCCAGCAGCTACCTCGGGGGGTACACCGGGGAGCTGTTTTTT. Its translation is CASSYLGGYTGELFF.

This clone was seen repeatedly, ten times or more. The J gene is TRBJ2-5, the V gene TRBV5-1; D remains ambiguous. Per germline, CDR1 SGHRS and CDR2 YFSETQ. This CDR3 contains 14 residues. V shed 0 bases and J shed 1 base, with 7 bases lying between them. Written as DNA, the CDR3 is TGCGCCAGCAGCTTGGGAATTAGCCAAGAGACCCAGTACTTC. Its translation: CASSLGISQETQYF.

The sample holds a few counts of this clone. This chain uses TRBV7-2 with TRBJ1-5; no definite D call. Germline CDR1 SGHTA, CDR2 FQGNSA. V lost 3 bases to trimming and J lost 7 bases, with 10 bases between them. CDR3 length: 13 amino acids. CDR3 nucleotides: TGTGCCAGCAGCTTGTACAGCAGACAGCCCCAGCATTTT. Residues: CASSLYSRQPQHF.

The chain links TRBV18 to TRBJ2-2; 10 positions agree with TRBD2. Germline V lookup: CDR1 KGHSH, CDR2 LQKENI. The length of the CDR3 is 17 residues. Trimming removed 3 bases from V and 0 bases from J; junction bases left unmatched: 4. CDR3 sequence reads: CASSPFGLAANTGELFF. The CDR3 DNA sequence: TGTGCCAGCTCACCTTTCGGACTAGCGGCGAACACCGGGGAGCTGTTTTTT.

As DNA, the CDR3 is TGTGCCACCCAGGGCTATAGCAATCAGCCCCAGCATTTT. Translating it yields CATQGYSNQPQHF. The V gene is TRBV6-5, the J gene TRBJ1-5; TRBD1 is a possible D gene (5 bases). Germline assignment: CDR1 MNHEY and CDR2 SVGAGI. This CDR3 comprises 13 residues. V was shortened by 10 bases and J by 0 bases, with 10 bases between the two germline ends.

The V and J genes are TRBV4-2 and TRBJ1-6; D is unclear. CDR1 is LGHNA, CDR2 YNFKEQ, per germline. Trimming removed 1 base at V and 8 bases at J, with 9 bases between. This CDR3 spans 14 amino acids. CDR3: CASSQVGVHSPLHF. Written as DNA, the CDR3 is TGTGCCAGCAGCCAAGTCGGGGTCCATTCACCCCTCCACTTT.

The genes are TRBV25-1 and TRBJ1-5; D remains ambiguous. V lost 7 bases and J 1 base, leaving 11 bases between the germline ends. The CDR3 has 14 residues. Germline CDR1 MGHDK, CDR2 SYGVNS. CDR3 nucleotide sequence: TGTGCCAGCACATCTAGAGGGAGCAATCAGCCCCAGCATTTT. This encodes CASTSRGSNQPQHF.

The chain couples TRBV4-3 to TRBJ1-1; D might be TRBD1 (6 bases). Germline-derived CDR1 and CDR2 are LGHNA and YSLEER. V was cut by 0 bases and J by 3 bases, with 11 bases left in between. The CDR3 extends over 15 amino acids. The CDR3 coding sequence is TGCGCCAGCAGCCAAGATCAGGGGAGGGACACTGAAGCTTTCTTT. It yields the protein CASSQDQGRDTEAFF.

There are a few counts of this clone. The V call is TRBV21-1, the J call TRBJ2-7; TRBD2 was called by the table and not checked on the DNA. TRBV21-1 is labeled a pseudogene. This CDR3 has 10 residues. Here the CDR3 DNA reads TGTGCCGTCTACTCCTACGAGCAGTACTTC. Translated, it gives CAVYSYEQYF.

This clone was observed a handful of times. This rearrangement joins TRBV10-3 to TRBJ1-1; 7 bases match TRBD1. The length of the CDR3 is 13 residues. Germline loops: CDR1 ENHRY, CDR2 SYGVKD. The J segment lost 6 bases and the V segment lost 6 bases, leaving 7 bases of the junction unmatched. CDR3 sequence: CAIRQTGSSEAFF. CDR3 coding DNA: TGTGCCATCAGACAGACAGGGTCCTCTGAAGCTTTCTTT.

The gene calls are TRBV30 and TRBJ2-5, with a weak D call TRBD2 (5 bases). This CDR3 is 14 amino acids long. V was pared by 0 bases and J by 6 bases, with 14 bases between. Germline lookup yields CDR1 GTSNPN and CDR2 SVGIG (reference sequence). The CDR3, as DNA: TGTGCCTGGAGTGTGTCGGGGAATCTGCAGACCCAGTACTTC. Amino acid sequence: CAWSVSGNLQTQYF.

The chain uses TRBV4-2 and TRBJ2-1; the match to TRBD2 covers 9 bases. The CDR3 sequence is 16 residues long. V gave up 1 base and J gave up 4 bases; unmatched junction bases: 5. The germline CDR1 and CDR2 sequences are LGHNA and YNFKEQ. The CDR3 reads CASSQGQTSGYNEQFF. CDR3 bases: TGTGCCAGCAGCCAAGGTCAGACTAGCGGATACAATGAGCAGTTCTTC.

The V call is TRBV2, the J call TRBJ1-5; D not certain. V lost 3 bases and J lost 1, with 13 bases in between. The CDR3 runs 16 residues. Germline-derived CDR1 and CDR2 are SNHLY and FYNNEI. CDR3 in amino acids: CASSDFRGESNQPQHF. CDR3 coding DNA: TGTGCCAGCAGTGATTTCCGGGGAGAGAGCAATCAGCCCCAGCATTTT. The full variable domain, rest sourced from reference TRBV2 and TRBJ1-5, is EPEVTQTPSHQVTQMGQEVILRCVPISNHLYFYWYRQILGQKVEFLVSFYNNEISEKSEIFDDQFSVERPDGSNFTLKIRSTKLEDSAMYFCASSDFRGESNQPQHFGDGTRLSIL.

The chain has TRBV2 and TRBJ2-7; TRBD2 aligns across 8 bases. The CDR3 contains 15 residues. The junction had 13 bases not matched to a gene; V was cut back by 8 bases and J by 4 bases. Germline CDR1 reads SNHLY; CDR2 reads FYNNEI. CDR3 sequence: CASSPGSGSLYEQYF. In DNA form, the CDR3 reads TGTGCCAGCTCCCCGGGGAGCGGGAGTTTGTACGAGCAGTACTTC.

At least ten counts were recorded for this clone. The chain combines TRBV2 with TRBJ2-6; possible D gene TRBD1, 6 bases. Trimming took 11 bases from V and 4 from J, leaving 15 bases between them. This CDR3 region has 14 residues. Germline assignment: CDR1 SNHLY and CDR2 FYNNEI. The CDR3 bases are TGTGCCGGGTCAGGGGATACAGGGGCCAACGTCCTGACTTTC. Its protein product is CAGSGDTGANVLTF.

V is TRBV7-9 and J is TRBJ2-7; a weak D match, TRBD2 (5 bases). V was shortened by 2 bases and J by 5 bases, with 13 bases between the two germline ends. CDR1 and CDR2 from the germline V gene are SEHNR and FQNEAQ (reference sequence). This CDR3 is 14 amino acids long. For the CDR3, the DNA is TGTGCCAGCAGCTTATCTTCCGGGAACGACGAGCAGTACTTC. This encodes CASSLSSGNDEQYF.